The 17 T cell receptor beta chains below all came from one sample that was sequenced in a study of response to subunit inactivated influenza vaccine (dated by TCRdb to between 2018 and 2020). Libraries were built with RT-PCR. Sequencing instrument: Illumina HiSeq 2500. TCRdb reworked the public reads: Q25 trimming with fastp, MiXCR clone assembly, productive beta chains retained. Every distinct CDR3 protein forms one entry, paired with its most common genes and DNA. The sample table contains some 520,000 distinct CDR3 sequences; only one count was recorded for 15% to 20% of them. The top ten constitute less than 4% of the sample. The starting material was CD4+ T cells sorted from PBMCs, obtained roughly 24 months after vaccination. Every receptor here comes from a man between 50 and 75 years old who received an inactivated influenza vaccine. Donor details come from another sample of the same person, matched by shared clones.

This clonotype was recorded at least ten times. The V gene is TRBV9, the J gene TRBJ2-5, with D possibly TRBD2 on 6 matching bases. The CDR3 is made up of 16 amino acids. Trimming pared 0 bases from V and 1 base from J, leaving 13 bases between. CDR1 is SGDLS, CDR2 YYNGEE, per germline. The chain's CDR3 is CASSVEPAGGQETQYF. CDR3 coding DNA: TGTGCCAGCAGCGTAGAGCCAGCCGGGGGCCAAGAGACCCAGTACTTC. Complete variable domain (other parts from reference TRBV9 and TRBJ2-5): DSGVTQTPKHLITATGQRVTLRCSPRSGDLSVYWYQQSLDQGLQFLIQYYNGEERAKGNILERFSAQQFPDLHSELNLSSLELGDSALYFCASSVEPAGGQETQYFGPGTRLLVL.

V is TRBV6-2 or TRBV6-3 and J is TRBJ2-5, with D perhaps given as TRBD1 or TRBD2 (5 bases each). V lost 2 bases and J 4 bases, leaving 17 bases between the germline ends. This CDR3 is built from 16 residues. The germline V gene encodes CDR1 MNHEY and CDR2 SVGEGT. CDR3 in DNA: TGTGCCAGCAGTTACCAGGGACGGGCCCCAGGAGAGACCCAGTACTTC. Encoded protein: CASSYQGRAPGETQYF.

The chain employs TRBV15 and TRBJ2-5; D is possibly TRBD1 (7 bases). Trimming removed 2 bases at V and 5 bases at J, with 18 bases between. This CDR3 spans 16 amino acids. Germline V gene lookup returns CDR1 LNHNV and CDR2 YYDKDF (reference sequence). The CDR3 protein is CATSRPPGRGVETQYF. As DNA, the CDR3 is TGTGCCACCAGCAGACCCCCGGGCAGGGGGGTTGAGACCCAGTACTTC.

This clonotype was observed at least ten times. This sequence joins TRBV4-1 and TRBJ2-4, with 8 bases that match TRBD2. Germline lookup yields CDR1 MGHRA and CDR2 YSYEKL. The CDR3 is 16 amino acids. V shed 1 base, J shed 8 bases, and the junction held 10 bases outside the gene matches. The CDR3 loop reads CASSQGSLTSDDIQYF. The CDR3 region has the DNA TGCGCCAGCAGCCAAGGTTCTCTGACTAGCGACGACATTCAGTACTTC.

CDR3 in DNA: TGTGCCAGCAGAATAGCGGGGGCAGCTAACTATGGCTACACCTTC. It specifies CASRIAGAANYGYTF. The rearrangement links TRBV12-3 or TRBV12-4 to TRBJ1-2; maybe TRBD1 (6 bases). The V gene lost 6 bases and the J gene lost 0 bases, with 14 bases spanning the gap. CDR3 size: 15 residues.

Ten or more counts support this clonotype. J is TRBJ2-4 and V is TRBV20-1; D tentatively reads TRBD1 or TRBD2 (5 bases each). The CDR3 has 11 amino acids. CDR1 and CDR2 (germline): DFQATT, SNEGSKA (reference sequence). V was pared by 1 base and J by 15 bases, with 13 bases between. CDR3 nucleotides: TGCAGTGCTAGAGGGGGACCTTGGGCGTACTTC. This gives the protein CSARGGPWAYF.

The chain carries TRBV2 and TRBJ2-5, with TRBD1 matching 7 bases. There are 15 residues in the CDR3. The germline CDR1 and CDR2 sequences are SNHLY and FYNNEI. The V segment lost 6 bases and the J segment 4 bases; nucleotides outside the gene matches: 11. DNA of the CDR3: TGTGCCAGCAGCCGCGAGGGACAGCAGGGAGAGACCCAGTACTTC. Its protein is CASSREGQQGETQYF.

The V gene is TRBV7-9, the J gene TRBJ2-1; D is undetermined. In germline, CDR1 is SEHNR, CDR2 FQNEAQ (reference sequence). This CDR3 is built from 14 residues. Between the trimmed V and J ends, which lost 5 bases and 8 bases, there was a span of 16 bases. CDR3 in amino acids: CASSHSPGIHEQFF. CDR3 bases: TGTGCCAGCAGCCACAGTCCGGGTATCCATGAGCAGTTCTTC.

This clonotype came up many times. The chain links TRBV29-1 to TRBJ2-7; D not certain. Per the germline V gene, CDR1 is SQVTM and CDR2 is ANQGSEA. V was trimmed by 4 bases and J by 0 bases, leaving 7 bases between them. The CDR3 sequence is 12 residues long. CDR3 loop: CSVGQASYEQYF. DNA for the CDR3: TGCAGCGTTGGGCAGGCCTCCTACGAGCAGTACTTC.

This chain links TRBV6-1 with TRBJ1-6; possible D gene TRBD1, 6 bases. This CDR3 has 15 amino acids. CDR1 MNHNS and CDR2 SASEGT come from the germline V gene. V was pared by 6 bases and J by 7 bases, with 16 bases between. The DNA for the CDR3 is TGTGCCAGCAGCCGCTCAGGGGTAGGGAATTCACCCCTCCACTTT. This sequence encodes CASSRSGVGNSPLHF.

The V and J genes are TRBV12-3 or TRBV12-4 and TRBJ2-1; D is perhaps TRBD1 (5 bases). The ends were cut back, 2 bases at V and 6 bases at J, with 11 bases in the middle. This CDR3 has 14 residues. The CDR3 is CASSLWGGLNEQFF. The CDR3 DNA reads TGTGCCAGCAGTTTATGGGGCGGTCTCAATGAGCAGTTCTTC.

The CDR3 bases are TGTGCCAGCAGCCAACAAATTGGGGTTTCTGAGCAGTTCTTC. This codes for CASSQQIGVSEQFF. This sequence joins TRBV14 and TRBJ2-1; D uncertain. This CDR3 is 14 amino acids long. Germline V gene lookup returns CDR1 SGHDN and CDR2 FVKESK. V dropped 2 bases and J dropped 9 bases, with 14 bases sitting between them.

This clonotype was recorded many times. This chain links TRBV5-1 with TRBJ2-7, with TRBD2 matching over 9 bases. The V gene end was trimmed by 2 bases and the J gene end by 5 bases; junction bases not matched to a gene: 5. The CDR3 has 14 residues. Germline CDR1 reads SGHRS; CDR2 reads YFSETQ. The CDR3 region is CASSFSSGSDEQYF. CDR3 sequence (DNA): TGCGCCAGCAGCTTTAGTAGCGGGAGTGACGAGCAGTACTTC. The full variable domain, rest sourced from reference TRBV5-1 and TRBJ2-7, is KAGVTQTPRYLIKTRGQQVTLSCSPISGHRSVSWYQQTPGQGLQFLFEYFSETQRNKGNFPGRFSGRQFSNSRSEMNVSTLELGDSALYLCASSFSSGSDEQYFGPGTRLTVT.

This clonotype was recorded a few times. V and J are TRBV29-1 and TRBJ2-1; 9 bases map to TRBD1. The V gene's germline CDR1 is SQVTM and CDR2 ANQGSEA. The CDR3 runs 19 residues. V lost 4 bases to trimming and J lost 3 bases; unmatched junction nucleotides: 19. CDR3 loop: CSVVGGGQGKGAYYNEQFF. CDR3 coding DNA: TGCAGCGTTGTGGGAGGGGGACAGGGAAAGGGGGCCTACTACAATGAGCAGTTCTTC.

This clonotype was seen more than once but under ten times. The chain joins TRBV20-1 to TRBJ2-7; 9 nucleotides match TRBD2. Germline CDR1 DFQATT, CDR2 SNEGSKA (reference sequence). V lost 2 bases, J lost 0 bases, and 5 bases stayed unmatched. The CDR3 is 15 residues long. CDR3 loop: CSARRLAESSYEQYF. DNA of the CDR3: TGCAGTGCTAGACGACTAGCGGAGAGCTCCTACGAGCAGTACTTC.

This chain links TRBV20-1 with TRBJ2-7, with 11 bases aligning to TRBD1. V lost 2 bases, J lost 4 bases, and 16 bases stayed unmatched. Germline V gene lookup returns CDR1 DFQATT and CDR2 SNEGSKA (reference sequence). The CDR3 length is 18 residues. The CDR3 DNA sequence: TGCAGTGCTAGACTTACGGATGGGACAGGGGGGTATGGTTACGAGCAGTACTTC. It specifies CSARLTDGTGGYGYEQYF.

This clonotype showed up many times. This rearrangement joins TRBV25-1 to TRBJ1-6; maybe TRBD1 (6 bases). Germline CDR1 is MGHDK and CDR2 is SYGVNS. The CDR3 is 16 amino acids. V was shortened by 1 base and J by 6 bases, with 13 bases between the two germline ends. The CDR3 sequence: CASSEFRSGVNSPLHF. DNA for the CDR3: TGTGCCAGCAGTGAATTTAGGTCAGGGGTTAATTCACCCCTCCACTTT.